This T cell receptor beta chain comes out of a study of regulatory T cells in long-lasting Graves disease. Stated time point: persistent/refractory GD, antithyroid drugs over 5 years with positive TRAb. Making the TCR library involved RNA that had been extracted from PBMCs. From germline, CDR1 is LGHDT and CDR2 YNNKEL (reference sequence). The V and J ends lost 1 base and 3 bases respectively, with 9 bases between them. This CDR3 spans 14 amino acids. The authors built TCR beta libraries using iRepertoire HTBI primers and Arm-PCR of CDR3 regions. Each CDR3 protein is one row after TCRdb ran MiXCR on the multiplex PCR reads. Altogether around 460,000 distinct CDR3 sequences are present, around a fifth being singletons, with the ten largest covering less than 15%.

The sample was peripheral blood mononuclear cells (PBMCs), taken when the disease was refractory, from a patient treated with antithyroid drugs. This receptor was obtained from a female donor with Graves disease. V usage is TRBV3-1 and J usage is TRBJ1-2; D might be TRBD1 (5 bases). The CDR3 protein is CASSQVRGDYGYTF. As DNA, the CDR3 is TGTGCCAGCAGCCAAGTAAGGGGTGACTATGGCTACACCTTC.